This T cell receptor (beta chain) was identified during a study of blood T cell repertoires in COVID-19. Sequencing used immunoSEQ multiplex PCR; TCRdb keeps in-frame clones, though not all of them. The table lists about 300,000 clones, around nine tenths of them singletons. The length of the CDR3 is 13 residues. Trimming left V 3 bases short and J 5 bases short, with 7 bases between. Germline CDR1 and CDR2: MNHEY and SMNVEV (reference sequence). The rearrangement links TRBV27 to TRBJ1-4; D is undetermined. The sequence derives from a woman in her 30s who had recovered from COVID-19. Sequencing was done on a sample of PBMCs or T cells enriched from blood (not recorded which). This chain's CDR3 is CASSLVANEKLFF. For the CDR3, the DNA is TGTGCCAGCAGTTTGGTAGCAAATGAAAAACTGTTTTTT.